A selection of T cell receptor beta chains follows, all from one sample in a study of sequential checkpoint blockade in melanoma. Some clones are missing from TCRdb's copy, which holds only in-frame ones; the method was immunoSEQ multiplex PCR. Of about 9,300 clones in the sample, 25% to 30% were seen once. Source: tumor tissue (inferred from file names), taken from a patient given nivolumab and ipilimumab in sequence. The receptor set was obtained from a human donor with melanoma. CDR3s leave out the opening cysteine and the closing phenylalanine or tryptophan. D genes are given only for firm matches. The size entry is marked missing in some rows and otherwise reads once, few, many or a size class.

TRBJ1-1 | - | - | TRBV18 | ASSRHGGENTEAF
TRBJ1-2 | few | - | TRBV6-8 | ASSPTGNPTYGYT
TRBJ2-1 | - | - | TRBV4-1 | ASSQDSLANEQF
TRBJ1-2 | few | - | TRBV6-8 | ASSPYRGANYGYT
TRBJ2-5 | many | TRBD1 | TRBV11-3 | ASSSRQGQQTQY
TRBJ2-1 | few | - | TRBV9 | ASSFDSYNEQF
TRBJ2-3 | few | - | TRBV11-3 | ASSPPGRSGTDTQY
TRBJ2-3 | - | - | TRBV28 | ASRLTAADTQY
TRBJ1-4 | few | TRBD1 | TRBV11-3 | ASSLVGTGGYEKLF
TRBJ2-2 | - | - | TRBV29-1 | SGLKGRGELF
TRBJ2-2 | - | - | TRBV6-7 | ASSDSSRELF
TRBJ2-5 | few | - | TRBV6-8 | ASTLGGNQETQY
TRBJ1-2 | many | TRBD1 | TRBV9 | ASSETGGFGYT
TRBJ2-5 | few | TRBD1 | TRBV9 | ASSSGQGAETQY
TRBJ2-3 | - | TRBD1 | TRBV12-5 | ASGLNRDGTALHTDTQY
TRBJ2-3 | few | TRBD2 | TRBV5-1 | ASSFGTSFDTQY
TRBJ1-5 | - | - | TRBV29-1 | SVDSGGDQPQH
TRBJ1-3 | - | - | TRBV11-3 | ASSLGGGQGLSGNTIY
TRBJ1-2 | - | - | TRBV6-8 | AISAHSQGVDGYT
TRBJ2-5 | - | - | TRBV6-8 | ASYGGYQETQY
TRBJ2-1 | - | TRBD2 | TRBV12-5 | ASGPGVAGGHREQF
TRBJ2-3 | - | TRBD2 | TRBV5-1 | ASSPRGVTDTQY
TRBJ2-3 | few | - | TRBV14 | ASSRGSGLSTDTQY
TRBJ1-1 | many | - | TRBV7-8 | ASSSQRNTEAF
TRBJ1-2 | - | - | TRBV19 | ASRGRQIYGYT
TRBJ2-7 | few | TRBD1 | TRBV11-3 | ASSFGTGAYEQY
TRBJ2-3 | - | TRBD2 | TRBV12-5 | ASSRGADTQY
TRBJ2-4 | few | TRBD1 | TRBV9 | ASSSTGGSKNIQY
TRBJ2-3 | - | - | TRBV11-1 | ASNPTGEGDTQY
TRBJ2-1 | few | TRBD2 | TRBV28 | ASSPAKRRGENEQF
TRBJ2-5 | few | - | TRBV6-4 | ASSYAETQY
TRBJ2-7 | - | - | TRBV15 | ATSSDPGSYEQY
TRBJ1-4 | few | - | TRBV11-3 | ASSLEQVDEKLF
TRBJ2-7 | - | TRBD1 | TRBV9 | ASSRGTGYYYEQY
TRBJ1-1 | medium-sized | - | TRBV6-8 | ASRNAGGSGEAF
TRBJ1-5 | few | - | TRBV28 | ASSLAVSRNQPQH
TRBJ2-3 | - | - | TRBV11-3 | ASSFSRGADTQY
TRBJ2-5 | few | - | TRBV18 | ASSPDNQETQY
TRBJ2-4 | - | TRBD1 | TRBV28 | ASSFEGQGPKNIQY